A selection of T cell receptor beta chains follows, all from one sample in a study of T cells in Graves' hyperthyroidism and ophthalmopathy. TCRdb analysed the multiplex PCR reads with MiXCR anew, one entry per CDR3 protein. The repertoire consists of around 480,000 distinct CDR3 sequences, with approximately 15% occurring once and the leading ten covering about a sixth. The sequenced material came from blood. The receptors stem from a woman between 18 and 29 years old with Graves' hyperthyroidism. Each CDR3 is given without its conserved first and last residue. The order of the fields is J gene, V gene, CDR3 protein.

j_call: TRBJ2-3
v_call: TRBV20-1
cdr3_aa: SARARWGGSGGNTQY

j_call: TRBJ1-1
v_call: TRBV7-2
cdr3_aa: ASSSRTYTEAF

j_call: TRBJ1-2
v_call: TRBV29-1
cdr3_aa: SDGTGGAYGYT

j_call: TRBJ2-7
v_call: TRBV20-1
cdr3_aa: SAQRASGPSYEQY

j_call: TRBJ2-5
v_call: TRBV20-1
cdr3_aa: SAREAGPGETQY

j_call: TRBJ2-1
v_call: TRBV20-1
cdr3_aa: SALQAGENEQF

j_call: TRBJ2-3
v_call: TRBV6-1
cdr3_aa: ASSPQGGSLNTQY

j_call: TRBJ2-7
v_call: TRBV30
cdr3_aa: AWQEKPYEQY

j_call: TRBJ2-4
v_call: TRBV30
cdr3_aa: AWSARGLAKNIQY

j_call: TRBJ1-2
v_call: TRBV20-1
cdr3_aa: SAFTGGGYGYT

j_call: TRBJ2-7
v_call: TRBV12-3/TRBV12-4
cdr3_aa: ASRGTSGSAREQY

j_call: TRBJ2-4
v_call: TRBV2
cdr3_aa: ASSELRMGVAKNIQY

j_call: TRBJ1-1
v_call: TRBV19
cdr3_aa: ASSNHLRQGGRYTEAF

j_call: TRBJ1-1
v_call: TRBV5-1
cdr3_aa: ASSPISGRNTEAF

j_call: TRBJ1-6
v_call: TRBV27
cdr3_aa: ASRYGGSNSPLH

j_call: TRBJ2-3
v_call: TRBV12-3/TRBV12-4
cdr3_aa: ASRGGRGSTDTQY

j_call: TRBJ2-3
v_call: TRBV30
cdr3_aa: AWSVPSTLEGTDTQY

j_call: TRBJ2-4
v_call: TRBV28
cdr3_aa: ASSLWGPSVGLKNIQY

j_call: TRBJ2-1
v_call: TRBV20-1
cdr3_aa: SARAGTSGRAGNEQF

j_call: TRBJ1-3
v_call: TRBV12-3/TRBV12-4
cdr3_aa: ASTQQGPGNTIY

j_call: TRBJ1-4
v_call: TRBV9
cdr3_aa: ASSVEGRRGEKLF

j_call: TRBJ2-7
v_call: TRBV12-3/TRBV12-4
cdr3_aa: ASSPDWSPTSYEQY